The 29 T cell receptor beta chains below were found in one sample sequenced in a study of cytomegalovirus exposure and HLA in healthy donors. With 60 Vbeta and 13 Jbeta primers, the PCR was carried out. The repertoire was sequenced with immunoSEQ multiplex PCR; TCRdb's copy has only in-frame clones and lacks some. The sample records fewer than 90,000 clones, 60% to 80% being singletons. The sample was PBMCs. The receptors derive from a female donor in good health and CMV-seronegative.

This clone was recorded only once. The CDR3 loop reads CASSPGVGGYTF. DNA for the CDR3: TGTGCCAGCAGTCCAGGGGTGGGTGGCTACACCTTC. V is TRBV6-6 and J is TRBJ1-2; D might be TRBD1 (6 bases). Germline loops: CDR1 MNHNY, CDR2 SVGAGI (reference sequence). CDR3 size: 12 residues. The V end was cut by 5 bases, the J end by 7 bases, with 11 bases between.

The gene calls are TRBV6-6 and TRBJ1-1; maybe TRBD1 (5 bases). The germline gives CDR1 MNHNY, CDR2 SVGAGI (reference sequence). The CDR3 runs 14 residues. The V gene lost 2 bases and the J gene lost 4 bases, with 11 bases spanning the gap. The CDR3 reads CASSYPGQSTEAFF. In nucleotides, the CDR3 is TGTGCCAGCAGTTACCCCGGACAAAGCACTGAAGCTTTCTTT.

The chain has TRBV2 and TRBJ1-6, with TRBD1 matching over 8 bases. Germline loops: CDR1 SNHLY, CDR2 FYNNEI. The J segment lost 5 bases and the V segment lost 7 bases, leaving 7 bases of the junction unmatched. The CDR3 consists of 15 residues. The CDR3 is CASTPRTGNNSPLHF. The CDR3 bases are TGTGCCAGCACACCGAGGACAGGGAATAATTCACCCCTCCACTTT.

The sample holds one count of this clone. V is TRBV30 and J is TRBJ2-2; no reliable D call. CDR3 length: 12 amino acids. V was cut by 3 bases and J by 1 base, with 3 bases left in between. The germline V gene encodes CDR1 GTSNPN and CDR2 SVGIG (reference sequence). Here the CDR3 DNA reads TGTGCCTGGAGCCGGAACACCGGGGAGCTGTTTTTT. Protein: CAWSRNTGELFF.

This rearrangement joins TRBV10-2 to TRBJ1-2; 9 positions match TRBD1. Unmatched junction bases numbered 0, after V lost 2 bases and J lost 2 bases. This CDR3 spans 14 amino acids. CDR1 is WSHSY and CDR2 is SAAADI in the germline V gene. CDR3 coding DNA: TGCGCCAGCAGTGAGACAGGGGGCAACTATGGCTACACCTTC. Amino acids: CASSETGGNYGYTF.

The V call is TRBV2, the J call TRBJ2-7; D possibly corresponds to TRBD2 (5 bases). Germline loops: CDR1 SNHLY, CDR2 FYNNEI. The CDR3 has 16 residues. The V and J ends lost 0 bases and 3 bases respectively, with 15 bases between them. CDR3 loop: CASSEAPGTRFYEQYF. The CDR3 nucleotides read TGTGCCAGCAGTGAAGCCCCGGGAACCAGATTCTACGAGCAGTACTTC.

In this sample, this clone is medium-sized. The CDR3 sequence is CASRGLADEQYF. For the CDR3, the DNA is TGTGCCAGTAGGGGACTAGCGGACGAGCAGTACTTC. This sequence joins TRBV19 and TRBJ2-7, with 11 bases matching TRBD2. The germline gives CDR1 LNHDA, CDR2 SQIVND (reference sequence). The V segment lost 6 bases and the J segment 5 bases; nucleotides outside the gene matches: 0. The CDR3 runs 12 residues.

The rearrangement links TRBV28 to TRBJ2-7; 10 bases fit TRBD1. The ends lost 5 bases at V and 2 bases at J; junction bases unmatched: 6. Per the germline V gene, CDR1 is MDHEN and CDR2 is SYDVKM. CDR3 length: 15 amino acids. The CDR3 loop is CASSEPGQGPYEQYF. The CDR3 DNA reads TGTGCCAGCAGTGAACCGGGACAGGGGCCCTACGAGCAGTACTTC.

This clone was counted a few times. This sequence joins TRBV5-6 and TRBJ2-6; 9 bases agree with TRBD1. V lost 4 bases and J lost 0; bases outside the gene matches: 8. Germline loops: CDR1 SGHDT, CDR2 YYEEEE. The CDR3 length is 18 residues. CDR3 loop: CASSHIQGAYSGANVLTF. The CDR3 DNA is TGTGCCAGCAGCCATATACAGGGGGCTTACTCTGGGGCCAACGTCCTGACTTTC.

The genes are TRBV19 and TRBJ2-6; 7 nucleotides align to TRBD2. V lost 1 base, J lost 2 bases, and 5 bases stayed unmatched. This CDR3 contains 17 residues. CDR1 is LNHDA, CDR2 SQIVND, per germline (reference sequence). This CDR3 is CASSIASRGTGANVLTF. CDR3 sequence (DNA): TGTGCCAGTAGTATAGCTTCGCGGGGGACTGGGGCCAACGTCCTGACTTTC. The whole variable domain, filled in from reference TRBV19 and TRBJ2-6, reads DGGITQSPKYLFRKEGQNVTLSCEQNLNHDAMYWYRQDPGQGLRLIYYSQIVNDFQKGDIAEGYSVSREKKESFPLTVTSAQKNPTAFYLCASSIASRGTGANVLTFGAGSRLTVL.

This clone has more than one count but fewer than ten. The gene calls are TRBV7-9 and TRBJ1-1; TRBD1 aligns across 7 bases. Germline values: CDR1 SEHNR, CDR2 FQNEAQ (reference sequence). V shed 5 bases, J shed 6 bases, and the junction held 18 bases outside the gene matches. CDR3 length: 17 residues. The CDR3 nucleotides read TGTGCCAGCAGCCCACCCCCCGCGACAGGGCTTAGGGCTGAAGCTTTCTTT. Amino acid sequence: CASSPPPATGLRAEAFF.

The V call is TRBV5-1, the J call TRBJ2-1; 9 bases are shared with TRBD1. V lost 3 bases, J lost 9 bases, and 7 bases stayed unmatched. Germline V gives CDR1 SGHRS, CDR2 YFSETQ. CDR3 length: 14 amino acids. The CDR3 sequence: CASSSRTGGGEQFF. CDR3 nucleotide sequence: TGCGCCAGCAGCTCACGAACAGGGGGCGGTGAGCAGTTCTTC.

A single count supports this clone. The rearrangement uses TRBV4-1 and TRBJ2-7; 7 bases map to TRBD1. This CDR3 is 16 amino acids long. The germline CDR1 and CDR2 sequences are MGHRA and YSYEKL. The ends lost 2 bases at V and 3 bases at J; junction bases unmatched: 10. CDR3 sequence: CASSQRQGQTRYEQYF. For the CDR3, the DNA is TGCGCCAGCAGCCAACGACAGGGCCAAACACGCTACGAGCAGTACTTC.

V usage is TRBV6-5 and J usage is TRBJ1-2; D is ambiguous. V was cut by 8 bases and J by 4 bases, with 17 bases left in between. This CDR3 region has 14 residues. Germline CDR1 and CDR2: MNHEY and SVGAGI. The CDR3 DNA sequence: TGTGCCAGCTCTAACGCGGGGTCGGGCTATGGCTACACCTTC. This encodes CASSNAGSGYGYTF.

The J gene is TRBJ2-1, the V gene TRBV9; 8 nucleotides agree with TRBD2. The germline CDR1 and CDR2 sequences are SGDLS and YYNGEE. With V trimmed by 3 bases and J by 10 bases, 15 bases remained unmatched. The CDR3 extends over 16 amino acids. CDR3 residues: CASSGTGTGGPNEQFF. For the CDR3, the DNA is TGTGCCAGCAGCGGTACGGGAACGGGAGGGCCGAACGAGCAGTTCTTC.

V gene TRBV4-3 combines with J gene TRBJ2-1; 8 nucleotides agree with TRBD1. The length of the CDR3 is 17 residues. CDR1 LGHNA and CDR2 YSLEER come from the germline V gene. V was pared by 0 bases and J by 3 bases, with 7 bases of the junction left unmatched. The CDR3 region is CASSQDLAGGLYNEQFF. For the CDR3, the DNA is TGCGCCAGCAGCCAAGATTTGGCAGGGGGCCTCTACAATGAGCAGTTCTTC.

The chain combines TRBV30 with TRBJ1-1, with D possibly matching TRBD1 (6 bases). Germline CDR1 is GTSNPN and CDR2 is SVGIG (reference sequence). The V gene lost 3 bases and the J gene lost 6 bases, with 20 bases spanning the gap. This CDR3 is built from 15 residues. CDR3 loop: CAWRSGQGKYAEAFF. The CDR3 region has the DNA TGTGCCTGGAGATCAGGGCAGGGGAAATACGCTGAAGCTTTCTTT.

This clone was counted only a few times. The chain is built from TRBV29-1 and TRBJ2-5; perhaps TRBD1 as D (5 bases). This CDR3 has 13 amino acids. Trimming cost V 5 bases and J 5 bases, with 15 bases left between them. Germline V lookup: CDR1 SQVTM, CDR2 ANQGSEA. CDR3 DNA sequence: TGCAGCGTTTCCACGCAGGGTCGGGAGACCCAGTACTTC. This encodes CSVSTQGRETQYF.

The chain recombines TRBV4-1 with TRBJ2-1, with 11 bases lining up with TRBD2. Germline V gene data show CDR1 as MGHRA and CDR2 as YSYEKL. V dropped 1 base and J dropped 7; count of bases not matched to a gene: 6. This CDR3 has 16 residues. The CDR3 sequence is CASSQVTSGGPNEQFF. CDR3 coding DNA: TGCGCCAGCAGCCAAGTAACTAGCGGGGGACCAAATGAGCAGTTCTTC.

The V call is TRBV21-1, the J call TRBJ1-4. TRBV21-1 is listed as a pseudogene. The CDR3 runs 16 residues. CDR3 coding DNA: TGTGCCAGCAGCAAAGAGGAAAAGGCGGTGGATGAAAAACTGTTTTTT. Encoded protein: CASSKEEKAVDEKLFF.

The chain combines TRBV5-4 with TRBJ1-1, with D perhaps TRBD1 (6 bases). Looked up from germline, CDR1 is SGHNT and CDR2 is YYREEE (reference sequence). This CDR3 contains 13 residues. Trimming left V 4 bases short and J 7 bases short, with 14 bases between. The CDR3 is CASSVSGAFEAFF. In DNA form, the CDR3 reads TGTGCCAGCAGCGTTTCAGGGGCATTTGAAGCTTTCTTT.

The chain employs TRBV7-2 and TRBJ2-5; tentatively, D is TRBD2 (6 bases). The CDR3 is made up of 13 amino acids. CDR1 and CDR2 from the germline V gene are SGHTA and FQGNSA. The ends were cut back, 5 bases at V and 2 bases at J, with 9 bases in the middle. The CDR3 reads CASSETRQETQYF. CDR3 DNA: TGTGCCAGCAGCGAGACTAGACAAGAGACCCAGTACTTC.

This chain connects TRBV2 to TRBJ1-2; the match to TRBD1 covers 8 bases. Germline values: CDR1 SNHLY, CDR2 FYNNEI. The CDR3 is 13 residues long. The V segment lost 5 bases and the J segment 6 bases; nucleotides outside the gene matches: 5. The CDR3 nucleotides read TGTGCCAGCAGTTCAGACAGGGGAGATGGCTACACCTTC. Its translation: CASSSDRGDGYTF.

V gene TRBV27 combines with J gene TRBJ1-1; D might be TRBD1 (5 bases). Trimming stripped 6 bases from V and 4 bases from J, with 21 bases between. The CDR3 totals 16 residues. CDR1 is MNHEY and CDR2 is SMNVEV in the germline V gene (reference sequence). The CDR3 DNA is TGTGCCAGCAGCCTCATCGCAGGGTTAGAACCCACTGAAGCTTTCTTT. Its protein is CASSLIAGLEPTEAFF.

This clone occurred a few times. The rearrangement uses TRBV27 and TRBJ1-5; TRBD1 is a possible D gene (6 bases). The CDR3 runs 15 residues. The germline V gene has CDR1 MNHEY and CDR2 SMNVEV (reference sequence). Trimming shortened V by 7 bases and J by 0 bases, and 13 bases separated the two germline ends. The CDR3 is CASNNGQYSNQPQHF. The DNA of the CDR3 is TGTGCCAGCAACAACGGACAGTATAGCAATCAGCCCCAGCATTTT.

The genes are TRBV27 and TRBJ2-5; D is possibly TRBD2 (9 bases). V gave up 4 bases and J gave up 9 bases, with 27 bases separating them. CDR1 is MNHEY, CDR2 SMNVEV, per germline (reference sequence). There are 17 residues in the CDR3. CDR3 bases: TGTGCCAGCAGTTCCCCCACGAGGACAGGGCCTAGCGGGGCCCAGTACTTC. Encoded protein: CASSSPTRTGPSGAQYF.

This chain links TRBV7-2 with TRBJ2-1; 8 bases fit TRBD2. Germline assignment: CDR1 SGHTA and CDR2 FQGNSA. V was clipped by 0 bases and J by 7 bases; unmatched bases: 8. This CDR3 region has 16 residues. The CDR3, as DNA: TGTGCCAGCAGCTTAGCGCTGAGCGGGAGTCGAAATGAGCAGTTCTTC. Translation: CASSLALSGSRNEQFF.

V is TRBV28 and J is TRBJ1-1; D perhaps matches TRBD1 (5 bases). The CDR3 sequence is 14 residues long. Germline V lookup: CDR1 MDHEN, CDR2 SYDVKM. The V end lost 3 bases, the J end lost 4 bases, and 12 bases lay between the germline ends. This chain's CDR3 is CASSFSGRGTEAFF. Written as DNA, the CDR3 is TGTGCCAGCAGTTTTTCGGGGAGGGGCACTGAAGCTTTCTTT.

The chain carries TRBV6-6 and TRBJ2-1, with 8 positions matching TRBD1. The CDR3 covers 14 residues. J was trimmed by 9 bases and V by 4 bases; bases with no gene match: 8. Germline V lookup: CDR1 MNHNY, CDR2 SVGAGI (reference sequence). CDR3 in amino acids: CASSLAGGMSEQFF. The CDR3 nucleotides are TGTGCCAGCAGTTTGGCAGGGGGCATGAGTGAGCAGTTCTTC.